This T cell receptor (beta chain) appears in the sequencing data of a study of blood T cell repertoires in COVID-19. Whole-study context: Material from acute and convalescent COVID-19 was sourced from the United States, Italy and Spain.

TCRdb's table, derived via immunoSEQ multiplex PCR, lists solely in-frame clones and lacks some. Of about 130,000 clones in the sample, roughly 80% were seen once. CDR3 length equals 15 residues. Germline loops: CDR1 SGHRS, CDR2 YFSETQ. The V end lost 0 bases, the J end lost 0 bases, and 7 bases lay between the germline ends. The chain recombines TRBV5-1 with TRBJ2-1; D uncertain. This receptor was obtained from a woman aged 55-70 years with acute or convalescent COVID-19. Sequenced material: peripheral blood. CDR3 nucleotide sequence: TGCGCCAGCAGCTTGGACCTAAGCTCCTACAATGAGCAGTTCTTC. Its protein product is CASSLDLSSYNEQFF. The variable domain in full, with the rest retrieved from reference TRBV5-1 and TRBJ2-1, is KAGVTQTPRYLIKTRGQQVTLSCSPISGHRSVSWYQQTPGQGLQFLFEYFSETQRNKGNFPGRFSGRQFSNSRSEMNVSTLELGDSALYLCASSLDLSSYNEQFFGPGTRLTVL.